This T cell receptor beta chain was profiled in a study of blood T cell repertoires in COVID-19. In the source study's methods: Nucleated cell counts were estimated from reference gene primer amplification. Repertoires were generated with immunoSEQ multiplex PCR, while TCRdb's copy carries only in-frame clones and drops some. The DNA was the basis for D and trimming; V, J and clone size are from that table. The profile shows a few hundred thousand clones, roughly 80% of them singletons. The V gene lost 0 bases and the J gene lost 5 bases, with 9 bases spanning the gap. Germline values: CDR1 SGDLS, CDR2 YYNGEE. This CDR3 comprises 14 residues.

The sequencing input was PBMCs or T cells enriched from blood (not recorded which). The sequence was obtained from a young man with acute COVID-19. V and J are TRBV9 and TRBJ2-1, with unresolved D. CDR3 sequence reads: CASSVDERNNEQFF. CDR3 coding DNA: TGTGCCAGCAGCGTAGATGAGAGGAACAATGAGCAGTTCTTC.